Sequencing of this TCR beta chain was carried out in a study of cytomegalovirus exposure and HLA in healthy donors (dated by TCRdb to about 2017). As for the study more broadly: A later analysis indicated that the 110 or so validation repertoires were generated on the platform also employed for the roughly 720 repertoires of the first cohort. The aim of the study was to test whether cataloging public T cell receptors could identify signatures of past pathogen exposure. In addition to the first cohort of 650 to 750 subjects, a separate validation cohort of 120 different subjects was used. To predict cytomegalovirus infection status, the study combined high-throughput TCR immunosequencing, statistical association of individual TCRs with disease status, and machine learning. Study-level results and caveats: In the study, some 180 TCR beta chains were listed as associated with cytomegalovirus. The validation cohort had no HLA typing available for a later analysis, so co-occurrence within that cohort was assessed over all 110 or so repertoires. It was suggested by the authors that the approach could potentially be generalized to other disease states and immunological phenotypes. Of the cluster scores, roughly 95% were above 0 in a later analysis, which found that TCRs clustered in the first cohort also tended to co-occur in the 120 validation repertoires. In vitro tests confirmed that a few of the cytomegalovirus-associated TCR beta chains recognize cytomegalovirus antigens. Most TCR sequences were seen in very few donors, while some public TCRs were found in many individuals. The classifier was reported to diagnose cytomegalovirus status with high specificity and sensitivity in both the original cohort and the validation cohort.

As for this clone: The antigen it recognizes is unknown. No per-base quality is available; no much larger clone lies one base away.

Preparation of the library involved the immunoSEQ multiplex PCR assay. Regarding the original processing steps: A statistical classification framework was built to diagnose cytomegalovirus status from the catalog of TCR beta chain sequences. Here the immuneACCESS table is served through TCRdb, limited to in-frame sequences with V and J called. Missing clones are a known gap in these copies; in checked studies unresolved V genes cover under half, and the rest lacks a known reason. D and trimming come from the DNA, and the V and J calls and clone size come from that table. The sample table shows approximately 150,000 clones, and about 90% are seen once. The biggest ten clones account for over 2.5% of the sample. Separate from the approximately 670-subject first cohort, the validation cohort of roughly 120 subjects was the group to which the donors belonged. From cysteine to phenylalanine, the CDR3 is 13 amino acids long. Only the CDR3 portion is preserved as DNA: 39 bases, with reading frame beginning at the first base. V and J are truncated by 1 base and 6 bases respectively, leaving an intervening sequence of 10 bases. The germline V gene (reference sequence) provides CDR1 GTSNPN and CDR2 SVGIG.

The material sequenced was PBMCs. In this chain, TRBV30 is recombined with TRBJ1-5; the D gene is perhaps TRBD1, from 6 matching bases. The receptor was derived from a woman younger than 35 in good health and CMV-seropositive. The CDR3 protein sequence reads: CAWSEQGSQPQHF. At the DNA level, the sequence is TGTGCCTGGAGTGAACAGGGAAGTCAGCCCCAGCATTTT.